This is a list of T cell receptor beta chains from one sample in a study of shared clonotypes between healthy human individuals. Here immunoSEQ multiplex PCR was the method, and the copy in TCRdb shows in-frame clones only, minus some. The sample contains some 2,000,000 clones, about 95% of which appear only once. Sequencing was carried out using naive CD8+ T cells sorted from blood. The source is a man between 18 and 35 years old in good health. Both conserved end residues are part of each CDR3. D genes are given only for firm matches. Clone size, where shown, is once, few, many, or a class for clones that have expanded.

D gene	V gene	J gene	clone size	CDR3 DNA	CDR3 protein
-	TRBV6-6	TRBJ2-2	-	TGTGCCAGCAGTCCGACCTACGCTGCCGGGGAGCTGTTTTTT	CASSPTYAAGELFF
TRBD2	TRBV13	TRBJ2-3	-	TGTGCCAGCAGCCAAAGGACTAGCAGCACAGATACGCAGTATTTT	CASSQRTSSTDTQYF
-	TRBV25-1	TRBJ1-1	-	TGTGCCAGCAGTGAAACGTCCCCTCTGAACACTGAAGCTTTCTTT	CASSETSPLNTEAFF
TRBD1	TRBV13	TRBJ1-6	-	TGTGCCAGCAGCCCGGGACAGGGTGTTTCACCCCTCCACTTT	CASSPGQGVSPLHF
-	TRBV6-9	TRBJ2-7	-	TGTGCCAGCAGTTACTACGGTCCGACCTACGAGCAGTACTTC	CASSYYGPTYEQYF
-	TRBV19	TRBJ2-7	once	TGTGCCAGTAGCCCCTGGCAGGGTATTTCGTACGAGCAGTACTTC	CASSPWQGISYEQYF
-	TRBV23-1	TRBJ1-5	-	TGCGCCAGCAGTCAAGTTCCGGGGCTGGATCAGCCCCAGCATTTT	CASSQVPGLDQPQHF
-	TRBV13	TRBJ2-1	-	TGTGCCAGCAGCTTATCGGGAAATGAGCAGTTCTTC	CASSLSGNEQFF
-	TRBV28	TRBJ2-7	-	TGTGCCAGCAGTTTGGCGGGTAGCTCCTACGAGCAGTACTTC	CASSLAGSSYEQYF
TRBD1	TRBV5-1	TRBJ2-7	-	TGCGCCAGCAGCTGGGGACAGGGGCTTGTCGAGCAGTACTTC	CASSWGQGLVEQYF
TRBD2	TRBV28	TRBJ2-5	-	TGTGCCAGCAGTTTGGGGCTAGCGGGGGGACTTGAAGAGACCCAGTACTTC	CASSLGLAGGLEETQYF
-	TRBV6-6	TRBJ1-1	-	TGTGCCAGCAGAGGGACGGATGCTTTCTTT	CASRGTDAFF
-	TRBV7-6	TRBJ2-7	once	TGTGCCAGCAGCTTAGGGTCCGTTTACGAGCAGTACTTC	CASSLGSVYEQYF
TRBD2	TRBV4-3	TRBJ2-1	-	TGCGCCAGCAGCCAAGGGGCCGTAGTGAGGGAGCGGGATTACAATGAGCAGTTCTTC	CASSQGAVVRERDYNEQFF
-	TRBV5-1	TRBJ2-7	-	TGCGCCAGCAGCTTGGACCCGAGCTCCTACGAGCAGTACTTC	CASSLDPSSYEQYF
-	TRBV19	TRBJ2-2	-	TGTGCCAGTACCCAATTCGGGAACACCGGGGAGCTGTTTTTT	CASTQFGNTGELFF
-	TRBV6-5	TRBJ2-1	-	TGTGCCAGCAGTTACGCGGACTTGAGCTCCTACAATGAGCAGTTCTTC	CASSYADLSSYNEQFF
-	TRBV30	TRBJ1-2	-	TGTGCCTGGAGCGACGGAGGTCCCGGCTACACCTTC	CAWSDGGPGYTF
-	TRBV9	TRBJ1-5	-	TGTGCCAGCAGCATCGCGGTTGGTCAGCCCCAGCATTTT	CASSIAVGQPQHF
-	TRBV7-9	TRBJ2-2	once	TGTGCCAGCAGAATTTTTGGGACGGCCAACACCGGGGAGCTGTTTTTT	CASRIFGTANTGELFF
-	TRBV4-1	TRBJ2-1	-	TGCGCCAGCAGCCAAGAGCTAGCGACCTCCTACAATGAGCAGTTCTTC	CASSQELATSYNEQFF
-	TRBV5-8	TRBJ1-1	-	TGTGCCAGCAGAGGTAGACGGGCCCCCCAGAACACTGAAGCTTTCTTT	CASRGRRAPQNTEAFF
-	TRBV11-2	TRBJ2-1	-	TGTGCCAGCAGCTTCGGGAGTGCTCTTTACAATGAGCAGTTCTTC	CASSFGSALYNEQFF
-	TRBV6-1	TRBJ2-4	-	TGTGCCAGCAGTGAAAGGGACCTTCAGTACTTC	CASSERDLQYF
-	TRBV7-9	TRBJ2-7	-	TGTGCCAGCAGTGTCGGCGGCTCCTACGAGCAGTACTTC	CASSVGGSYEQYF
-	TRBV28	TRBJ2-7	-	TGTGCCAGCAGTTTAGGAGGGACCCCCTACGAGCAGTACTTC	CASSLGGTPYEQYF
-	TRBV7-9	TRBJ1-2	once	TGTGCCAGCAGCCCTACCGACAGCCTGGTTGGCTACACCTTC	CASSPTDSLVGYTF
-	TRBV4-3	TRBJ1-1	-	TGCGCCAGCAGCCAAGATGACGCGGCAGGGGAGAACACTGAAGCTTTCTTT	CASSQDDAAGENTEAFF
-	TRBV5-4	TRBJ2-5	-	TGTGCCAGCAGCGCCTCGGACAGTTTGGAGACCCAGTACTTC	CASSASDSLETQYF
-	TRBV6-1	TRBJ1-1	-	TGTGCCAGCAGTGAAGCGCCCCGAGAGGGGGACACTGAAGCTTTCTTT	CASSEAPREGDTEAFF
TRBD2	TRBV2	TRBJ2-7	few	TGTGCCAGCACCGCTTTGACTAGCGGGAGAGGGCAGCAGTACTTC	CASTALTSGRGQQYF
-	TRBV27	TRBJ1-1	-	TGTGCCAGCAGTCCATCTATCGGGGAGGTGGGACTCGATGAAGCTTTCTTT	CASSPSIGEVGLDEAFF